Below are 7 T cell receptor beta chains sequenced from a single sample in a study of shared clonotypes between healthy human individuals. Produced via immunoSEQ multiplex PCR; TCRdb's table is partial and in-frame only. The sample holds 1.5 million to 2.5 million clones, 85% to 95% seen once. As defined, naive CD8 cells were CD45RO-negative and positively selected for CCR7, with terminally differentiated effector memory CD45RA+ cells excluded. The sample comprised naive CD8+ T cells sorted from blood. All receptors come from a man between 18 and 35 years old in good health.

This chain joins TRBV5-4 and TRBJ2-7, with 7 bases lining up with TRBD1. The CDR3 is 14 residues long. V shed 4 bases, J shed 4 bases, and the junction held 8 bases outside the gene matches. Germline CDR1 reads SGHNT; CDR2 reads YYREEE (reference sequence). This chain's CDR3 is CASSVWDSLYEQYF. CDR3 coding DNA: TGTGCCAGCAGCGTATGGGACAGCCTATACGAGCAGTACTTC.

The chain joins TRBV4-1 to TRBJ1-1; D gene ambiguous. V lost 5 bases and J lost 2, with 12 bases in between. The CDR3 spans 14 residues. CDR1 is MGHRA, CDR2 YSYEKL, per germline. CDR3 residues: CASSTRQTNTEAFF. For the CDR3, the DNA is TGCGCCAGCAGCACGCGGCAGACTAACACTGAAGCTTTCTTT.

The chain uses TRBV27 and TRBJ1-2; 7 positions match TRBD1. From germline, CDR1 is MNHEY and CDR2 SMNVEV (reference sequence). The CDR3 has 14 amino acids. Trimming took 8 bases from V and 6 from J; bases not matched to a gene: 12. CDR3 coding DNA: TGTGCCAGCGGGCGACAGGGAACTACGGATGGCTACACCTTC. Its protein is CASGRQGTTDGYTF.

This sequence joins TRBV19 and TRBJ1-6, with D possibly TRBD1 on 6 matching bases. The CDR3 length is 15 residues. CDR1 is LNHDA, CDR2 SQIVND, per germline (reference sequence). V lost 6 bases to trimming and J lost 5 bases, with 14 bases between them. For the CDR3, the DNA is TGTGCCAGTAGAGACCAGGGGACGAATAATTCACCCCTCCACTTT. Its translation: CASRDQGTNNSPLHF.

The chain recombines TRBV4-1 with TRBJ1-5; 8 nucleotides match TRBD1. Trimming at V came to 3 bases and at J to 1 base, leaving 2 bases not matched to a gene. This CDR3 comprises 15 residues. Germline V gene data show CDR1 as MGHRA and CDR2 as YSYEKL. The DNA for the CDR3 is TGCGCCAGCAGCCAGTGGACAGGGAGCAATCAGCCCCAGCATTTT. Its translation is CASSQWTGSNQPQHF.

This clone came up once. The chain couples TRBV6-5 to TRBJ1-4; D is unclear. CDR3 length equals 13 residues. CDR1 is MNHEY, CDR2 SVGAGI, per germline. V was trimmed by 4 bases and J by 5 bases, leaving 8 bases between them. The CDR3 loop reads CASSLHVNEKLFF. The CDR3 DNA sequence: TGTGCCAGCAGTTTGCACGTGAATGAAAAACTGTTTTTT.

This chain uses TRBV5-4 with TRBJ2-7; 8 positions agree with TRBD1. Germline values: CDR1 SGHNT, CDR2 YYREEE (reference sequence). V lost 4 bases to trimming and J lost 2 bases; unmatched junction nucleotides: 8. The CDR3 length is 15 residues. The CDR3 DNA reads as TGTGCCAGCAGCCCCCGGACAGGGTCAACCTACGAGCAGTACTTC. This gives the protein CASSPRTGSTYEQYF.